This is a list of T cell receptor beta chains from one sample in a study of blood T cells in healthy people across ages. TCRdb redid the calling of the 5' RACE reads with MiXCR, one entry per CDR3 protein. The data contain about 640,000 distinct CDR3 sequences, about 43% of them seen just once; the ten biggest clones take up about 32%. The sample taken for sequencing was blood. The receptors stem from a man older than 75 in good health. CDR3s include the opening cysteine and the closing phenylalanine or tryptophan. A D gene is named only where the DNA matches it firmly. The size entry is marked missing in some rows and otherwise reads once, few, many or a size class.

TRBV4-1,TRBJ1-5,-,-,CASSLQDDSNQPQHF,TGCGCCAGCAGCTTACAGGACGATAGCAATCAGCCCCAGCATTTT
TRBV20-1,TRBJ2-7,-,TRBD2,CSANSGTSGSYEQYF,TGCAGTGCTAACTCCGGGACTAGCGGATCCTACGAGCAGTACTTC
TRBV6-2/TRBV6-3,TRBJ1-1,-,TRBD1,CASSLPGQGLGTEAFF,TGTGCCAGCAGCCTCCCGGGACAGGGCCTGGGCACTGAAGCTTTCTTT
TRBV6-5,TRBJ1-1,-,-,CASSQMGRGPRGAFF,TGTGCCAGCAGCCAGATGGGCAGGGGTCCCCGGGGAGCTTTCTTT
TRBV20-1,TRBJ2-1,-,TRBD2,CSARKLAGRDEQFF,TGCAGTGCTCGGAAACTAGCGGGGCGCGATGAGCAGTTCTTC
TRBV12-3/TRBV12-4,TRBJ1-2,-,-,CASSSGGSNYGYTF,TGTGCCAGCAGTTCGGGGGGCTCTAACTATGGCTACACCTTC
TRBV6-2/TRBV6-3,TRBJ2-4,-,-,CASSRSGGKNIQYF,TGTGCCAGCAGTAGGAGTGGCGGCAAGAACATTCAGTACTTC
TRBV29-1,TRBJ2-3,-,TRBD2,CSVVQLADTDTQYF,TGCAGCGTTGTCCAACTAGCGGACACAGATACGCAGTATTTT
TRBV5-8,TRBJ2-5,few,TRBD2,CASSGGLAGTEQYF,TGTGCCAGCAGCGGGGGACTAGCGGGGACGGAGCAGTACTTC
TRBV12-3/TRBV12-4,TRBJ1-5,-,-,CASSLSPRGRQPQHF,TGTGCCAGCAGTTTAAGTCCCAGGGGACGGCAGCCCCAGCATTTT
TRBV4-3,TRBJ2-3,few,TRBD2,CASSLTSGARTDTQYF,TGCGCCAGCAGCCTTACTAGCGGAGCACGCACAGATACGCAGTATTTT
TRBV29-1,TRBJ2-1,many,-,CSVESQGGVNEQFF,TGCAGCGTTGAGTCCCAGGGGGGTGTGAATGAGCAGTTCTTC
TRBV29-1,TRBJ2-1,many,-,CSSRGVAYNEQFF,TGCAGCTCCCGAGGGGTAGCCTACAATGAGCAGTTCTTC
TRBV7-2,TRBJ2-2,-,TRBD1,CASSLDGRGQTGELFF,TGTGCCAGCAGCTTAGATGGCAGGGGGCAGACCGGGGAGCTGTTTTTT
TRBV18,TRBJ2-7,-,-,CASSPGVGRSYEQYF,TGTGCCAGCTCACCAGGTGTAGGCAGATCCTACGAGCAGTACTTC
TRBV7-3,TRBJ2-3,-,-,CASSSRHGQSTDTQYF,TGTGCGAGCAGCTCCCGACACGGACAGAGCACAGATACGCAGTATTTC
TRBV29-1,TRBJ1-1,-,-,CSVEQSARANTEAFF,TGCAGCGTTGAACAATCTGCGAGGGCGAACACTGAAGCTTTCTTT
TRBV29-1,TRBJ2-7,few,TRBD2,CSVAPLAGAGEQYF,TGCAGCGTCGCACCGCTAGCGGGAGCTGGCGAGCAGTACTTC
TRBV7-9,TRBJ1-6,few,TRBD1,CASSYLRQGTSPLHF,TGTGCCAGCAGCTATCTGAGACAGGGGACATCACCCCTCCACTTT
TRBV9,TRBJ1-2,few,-,CASSGVGLSGYTF,TGTGCCAGCAGCGGAGTGGGGCTTAGTGGCTACACCTTC
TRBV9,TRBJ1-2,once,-,CASSDPVGATGGYTF,TGTGCCAGCAGCGACCCGGTGGGGGCAACGGGGGGCTACACCTTC
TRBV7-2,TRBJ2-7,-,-,CASSSTGNNYEQYF,TGTGCCAGCAGCTCCACAGGGAATAACTACGAGCAGTACTTC
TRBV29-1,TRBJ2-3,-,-,CSVEKRPTDTQYF,TGCAGCGTTGAAAAAAGGCCCACAGATACGCAGTATTTT
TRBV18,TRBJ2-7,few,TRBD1,CASSPQGQGVHEQYF,TGTGCCAGCTCACCACAGGGACAGGGGGTCCACGAGCAGTACTTC
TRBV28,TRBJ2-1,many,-,CASSPPREGYNEQFF,TGTGCCAGCAGTCCCCCCCGAGAGGGCTACAATGAGCAGTTCTTC
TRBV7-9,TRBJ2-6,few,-,CASSLARGGTGANVLTF,TGTGCCAGCAGCTTAGCGCGTGGGGGTACTGGGGCCAACGTCCTGACTTTC
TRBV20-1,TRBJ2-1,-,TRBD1,CSASFGAGTAFNEQFF,TGCAGTGCTAGTTTTGGGGCTGGGACAGCTTTCAATGAGCAGTTCTTC
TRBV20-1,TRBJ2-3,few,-,CSAERGLSTDTQYF,TGCAGTGCTGAACGGGGCCTTAGCACAGATACGCAGTATTTT
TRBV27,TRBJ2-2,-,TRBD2,CASSLSGGLTGELFF,TGTGCCAGCAGTTTAAGCGGGGGGTTGACCGGGGAGCTGTTTTTT
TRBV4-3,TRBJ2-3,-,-,CASSRDRTMSHTQYF,TGCGCCAGCAGCCGAGACCGTACAATGTCGCATACGCAGTATTTT
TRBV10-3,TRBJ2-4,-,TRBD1,CAISEQQGAKNIQYF,TGTGCCATCAGTGAGCAACAGGGGGCCAAAAACATTCAGTACTTC
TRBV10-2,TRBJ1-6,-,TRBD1,CASSEAQTGNNSPLHF,TGCGCCAGCTCCGAGGCCCAGACAGGGAACAATTCACCCCTCCACTTT
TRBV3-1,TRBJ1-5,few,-,CASSQEMGGAGNQPQHF,TGTGCCAGCAGCCAAGAAATGGGGGGCGCGGGGAATCAGCCCCAGCATTTT
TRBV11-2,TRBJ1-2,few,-,CASSRGPTNYGYTF,TGTGCCAGCAGCCGAGGCCCCACTAACTATGGCTACACCTTC
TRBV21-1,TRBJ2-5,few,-,CASSTRPGGGRETQYF,TGTGCCAGCAGCACCCGACCAGGGGGGGGAAGGGAGACCCAGTACTTC
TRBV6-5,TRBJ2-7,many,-,CASLGLGEQYF,TGTGCCAGTCTGGGCCTTGGCGAGCAGTACTTC
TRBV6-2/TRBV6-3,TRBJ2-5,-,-,CVSSYHRQGQYF,TGTGTCAGCAGTTACCATCGACAAGGGCAGTACTTC
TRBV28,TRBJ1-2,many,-,CASSPHSAGFGYGYTF,TGTGCCAGCAGCCCCCATAGCGCAGGTTTCGGGTATGGCTACACCTTC
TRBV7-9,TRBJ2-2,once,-,CASSLEATLGELFF,TGTGCCAGCAGCTTAGAGGCTACCTTGGGGGAGCTGTTTTTT
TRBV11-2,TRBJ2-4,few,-,CASSLAIAKNIQYF,TGTGCCAGCAGCTTGGCAATAGCCAAAAACATTCAGTACTTC
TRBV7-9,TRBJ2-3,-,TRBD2,CASSLPGTSDADTQYF,TGTGCCAGCAGCTTACCCGGGACTAGCGACGCAGATACGCAGTATTTT
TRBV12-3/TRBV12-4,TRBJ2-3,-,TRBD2,CASRFSGGATDTQYF,TGTGCCAGCAGGTTTAGCGGGGGGGCTACAGATACGCAGTATTTT
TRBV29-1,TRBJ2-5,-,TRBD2,CSVWGGRVNRETQYF,TGCAGCGTTTGGGGCGGGAGGGTTAATAGGGAGACCCAGTACTTC
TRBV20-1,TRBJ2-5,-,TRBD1,CSARARTGRRTQYF,TGCAGTGCTAGAGCCCGGACAGGGAGGCGGACCCAGTACTTC
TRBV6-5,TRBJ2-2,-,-,CATLGRPPGELFF,TGTGCCACCCTCGGGCGGCCCCCCGGGGAGCTGTTTTTT